This TCR beta chain was identified in a study of neurological immune-mediated disorders (dated by TCRdb to between 2018 and 2021). Context from the whole study: Using UMI-based sequencing, the study compared peripheral blood TCR-beta repertoires from patients with HTLV-I-associated myelopathy (HAM/TSP), patients with multiple sclerosis, and healthy controls. Of the approximately 68 subjects in the cohort, approximately 15 were HAM/TSP patients, around 34 were multiple sclerosis patients, and 20 were healthy controls. The roughly 110 TCR-beta libraries included longitudinal samples, technical triplicates and paired sorted CD4+ and CD8+ T-cell subsets alongside PBMC samples. Points the paper makes about the study in general: No identical CDR3 amino acid sequences were shared among expanded clones across subjects, suggesting private TCR-beta repertoires in all groups. The highest TCR clonal expansion was observed in HAM/TSP patients, whereas the lowest was observed in MS patients, even when compared with healthy controls.

Turning to this clonotype: Its antigen target is currently unknown. No clone much larger than this one lies a single base away; base qualities are absent.

To synthesize cDNA, template-switch 5'RACE was performed with a primer carrying a 10-nucleotide random unique molecular identifier so that each TCR transcript was tagged. Every sequencing run covered 15-18 subjects and yielded more than 160 million TCR-beta sequences. Total RNA was extracted with the RNeasy kit. The KAPA Real-time Library Amplification kit was used to amplify TCR-beta VDJ regions with primers targeting the TCR constant region and the 5'RACE anchor. Sample indexes and Illumina adaptors were added in a first PCR, and a second PCR then increased library yield. After Ampure bead purification, the roughly 650 bp TCR product was size-selected on a 2% E-gel SizeSelection system. Before pooling, library quality was assessed on a Bioanalyzer, concentration was determined with Qubit, and library quantification was performed with the Kapa Library Quantification kit. An Illumina HiSeq 2500 sequenced the libraries paired-end 2 x 150 bp. To increase sequence diversity, about 25-31% phiX was spiked into each library pool. The original methods were these. Quality-filtered reads were processed with the UMI-based MiGEC pipeline, and over 80% of raw TCR sequences were removed by the MiGEC pipeline during error correction. IMGT germline references were used for alignment of VDJ genes, and clonotypes were defined by a unique CDR3 amino acid sequence together with V-J genes. Clonal expansion, Shannon diversity, and CDR3 relatedness (CalcPairwiseDistances, ClusterSamples) were evaluated with VDJtools, and phylogenetic trees were built with CLCbio workbench. Clones with at least 8 unique UMIs were defined as expanded, with this threshold being based on coefficient-of-variation modelling across technical triplicates. The public sequencing data were trimmed at Q25 with fastp and processed into clonotypes with MiXCR by TCRdb, which kept only in-frame beta chains. Every entry covers one CDR3 protein and lists the most common genes and DNA from its rows. The V and J calls and clone size are TCRdb's, not the authors'. The sample table records 50,000 or so distinct CDR3 sequences; around 16% of these occur just once. The leading ten clones occupy 3.5% to 4.5% of the sample.

The healthy controls were volunteers from blood banks in Maryland, USA. Libraries from unsorted PBMCs were made from 2 million PBMCs kept in RNAlater at -80 degrees C until RNA extraction. PBMCs were separated from peripheral blood using Ficoll-Hypaque density gradient centrifugation and then cryopreserved in liquid nitrogen. CDR1 and CDR2 are read off the germline V gene as SGHRS and YFSETQ. CDR3 length: 18 amino acids, cysteine to phenylalanine. Just the 54-base CDR3 DNA is kept, in frame starting at base 1. V has 4 bases trimmed and J has 0 bases trimmed; junction bases matching no gene number 12.

Sequencing was carried out using PBMCs. This TCR derives from a man aged 60 to 69 in good health. The rearranged chain carries TRBV5-1 and TRBJ2-4; 8 of the junction bases match TRBD2. The bases read TGCGCCAGCAGCCCTGACCCCGGGACTAGAGCAGCCAAAAACATTCAGTACTTC. It is translated as CASSPDPGTRAAKNIQYF.